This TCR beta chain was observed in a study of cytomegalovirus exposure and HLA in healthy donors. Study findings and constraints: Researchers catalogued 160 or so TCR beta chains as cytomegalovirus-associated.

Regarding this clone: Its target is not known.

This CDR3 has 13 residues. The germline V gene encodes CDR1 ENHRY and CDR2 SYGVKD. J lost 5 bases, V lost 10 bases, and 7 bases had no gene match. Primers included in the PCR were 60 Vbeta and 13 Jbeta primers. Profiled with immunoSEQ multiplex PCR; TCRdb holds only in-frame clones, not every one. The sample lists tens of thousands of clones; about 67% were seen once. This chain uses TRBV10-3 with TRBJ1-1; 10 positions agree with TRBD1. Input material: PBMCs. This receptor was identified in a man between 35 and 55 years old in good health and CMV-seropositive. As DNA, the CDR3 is TGTGCCAGCAGGCGACAGGGGGCAACTGAAGCTTTCTTT. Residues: CASRRQGATEAFF.